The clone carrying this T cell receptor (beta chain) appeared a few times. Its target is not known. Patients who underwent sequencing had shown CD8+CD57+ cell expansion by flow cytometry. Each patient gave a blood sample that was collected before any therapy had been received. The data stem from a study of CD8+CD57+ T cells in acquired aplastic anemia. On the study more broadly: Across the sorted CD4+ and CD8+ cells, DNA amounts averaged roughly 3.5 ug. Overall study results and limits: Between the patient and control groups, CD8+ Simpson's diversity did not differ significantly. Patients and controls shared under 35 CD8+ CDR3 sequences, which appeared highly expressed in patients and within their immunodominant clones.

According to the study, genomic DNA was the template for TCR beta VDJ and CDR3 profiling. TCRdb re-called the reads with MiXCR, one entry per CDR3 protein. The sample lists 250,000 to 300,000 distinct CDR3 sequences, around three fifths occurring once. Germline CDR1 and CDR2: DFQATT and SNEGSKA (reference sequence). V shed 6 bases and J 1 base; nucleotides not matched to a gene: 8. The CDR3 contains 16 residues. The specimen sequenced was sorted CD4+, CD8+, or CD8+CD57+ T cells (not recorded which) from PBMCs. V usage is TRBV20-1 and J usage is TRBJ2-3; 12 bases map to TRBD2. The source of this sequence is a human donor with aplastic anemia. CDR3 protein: CSAEKRTSGGTDTQYF. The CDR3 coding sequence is TGCAGTGCGGAGAAACGGACTAGCGGGGGCACAGATACGCAGTATTTT.